The 22 T cell receptor beta chains reported below all come from one sample, sequenced in a study of shared clonotypes between healthy human individuals. Clones were sequenced by immunoSEQ multiplex PCR, and TCRdb holds only the in-frame ones, with some missing. The table has a few million clones, roughly nine tenths seen once. Input material: naive CD4+ T cells sorted from blood. The subset was: CD45RA+ positively selected. These receptors all come from a man in his late teens or twenties in good health.

The chain joins TRBV18 to TRBJ1-4, with a possible D match to TRBD1 (5 bases). The germline CDR1 and CDR2 sequences are KGHSH and LQKENI. Trimming removed 4 bases at V and 7 bases at J, with 16 bases between. The CDR3 has 15 amino acids. CDR3 loop: CASSQGQGIREKLFF. DNA of the CDR3: TGTGCCAGCTCACAAGGGCAGGGTATCCGTGAAAAACTGTTTTTT.

This clone has a single count. This chain links TRBV10-1 with TRBJ2-2, with D perhaps matching TRBD2 (5 bases). Germline values: CDR1 WNHNN, CDR2 SYGVQD (reference sequence). Between the trimmed V and J ends, which lost 8 bases and 6 bases, there was a span of 22 bases. The CDR3 is 16 residues long. The CDR3 coding sequence is TGCGCCAGCCTTATATTCGGGGAAGATAAGGCCGGGGAGCTGTTTTTT. Encoded protein: CASLIFGEDKAGELFF.

The rearrangement joins TRBV6-8 to TRBJ1-5; the match to TRBD1 covers 7 bases. From germline, CDR1 is MNHGY and CDR2 SAAAGT. This CDR3 is 17 amino acids long. Germline trimming cut 0 bases from V and 7 bases from J; bases unmatched to any gene: 12. The CDR3 DNA sequence: TGTGCCAGCAGTTACTCGATGTCCAGGGGGTTCCAACAGCCCCAGCATTTT. Encoded protein: CASSYSMSRGFQQPQHF.

The chain combines TRBV4-1 with TRBJ2-2; D may be TRBD1 (5 bases). The CDR3 sequence is 16 residues long. V was trimmed by 3 bases and J by 1 base, leaving 12 bases between them. Germline V CDR1 and CDR2: MGHRA, YSYEKL. CDR3 DNA sequence: TGCGCCAGCAGCCATTCCCCTAGGGGGAACACCGGGGAGCTGTTTTTT. It specifies CASSHSPRGNTGELFF.

This chain joins TRBV5-4 and TRBJ2-5, with a weak D call TRBD1 (6 bases). CDR1 is SGHNT and CDR2 is YYREEE in the germline V gene (reference sequence). This CDR3 spans 16 amino acids. Trimming took 4 bases from V and 2 from J, leaving 18 bases between them. CDR3 residues: CASSPRAQGPQETQYF. The CDR3 DNA sequence: TGTGCCAGCAGCCCCCGGGCCCAGGGGCCTCAAGAGACCCAGTACTTC.

The chain uses TRBV18 and TRBJ2-2; TRBD2 matches 7 bases. Germline CDR1 reads KGHSH; CDR2 reads LQKENI. Trimming at V came to 1 base and at J to 1 base, leaving 3 bases not matched to a gene. The CDR3 extends over 16 amino acids. CDR3 DNA: TGTGCCAGCTCACCACGGGCTAGCGGGAACACCGGGGAGCTGTTTTTT. Translated, it gives CASSPRASGNTGELFF. Full variable domain (missing parts from reference TRBV18 and TRBJ2-2): NAGVMQNPRHLVRRRGQEARLRCSPMKGHSHVYWYRQLPEEGLKFMVYLQKENIIDESGMPKERFSAEFPKEGPSILRIQQVVRGDSAAYFCASSPRASGNTGELFFGEGSRLTVL.

The V call is TRBV20-1, the J call TRBJ2-5; possible D gene TRBD2, 6 bases. The CDR3 contains 11 residues. Germline V lookup: CDR1 DFQATT, CDR2 SNEGSKA (reference sequence). The CDR3 is CVGGVQETQYF. The CDR3 coding sequence is TGCGTCGGCGGGGTCCAAGAGACCCAGTACTTC.

This clone turned up a few times. The CDR3 region is CASSDMRGSPLHF. The CDR3 nucleotides are TGTGCCAGCAGTGACATGCGGGGTTCACCCCTCCACTTT. V is TRBV6-1 and J is TRBJ1-6, with no clear D. Germline CDR1 is MNHNS and CDR2 is SASEGT. The CDR3 spans 13 residues. V was cut by 3 bases and J by 9 bases, with 9 bases left in between.

This chain uses TRBV6-1 with TRBJ1-2; 8 bases are shared with TRBD1. There are 17 residues in the CDR3. After removal of 4 bases from V and 4 bases from J, the junction contained 14 bases not matched to a gene. Germline loops: CDR1 MNHNS, CDR2 SASEGT. For the CDR3, the DNA is TGTGCCAGCAGTGGCGGGACAGGAAGCTTGTCGGGCTATGGCTACACCTTC. This gives the protein CASSGGTGSLSGYGYTF.

The chain couples TRBV4-2 to TRBJ2-5; 11 bases match TRBD2. CDR1 is LGHNA and CDR2 is YNFKEQ in the germline V gene. The CDR3 loop spans 18 amino acids. V was pared by 0 bases and J by 4 bases, with 10 bases of the junction left unmatched. Here the CDR3 DNA reads TGTGCCAGCAGCCAAGAGGGGACTAGCGGAGCGAAGGGAGAGACCCAGTACTTC. This translates into CASSQEGTSGAKGETQYF.

V and J are TRBV30 and TRBJ1-6, with 7 positions matching TRBD1. J gave up 8 bases and V 8 bases, and 6 bases lay outside the gene matches. Germline values: CDR1 GTSNPN, CDR2 SVGIG (reference sequence). There are 12 residues in the CDR3. In DNA form, the CDR3 reads TGTGCCGGGGGACAGAGTCATTCACCCCTCCACTTT. This encodes CAGGQSHSPLHF.

This clone has just one count. The sample contains more than one DNA sequence encoding this CDR3. This chain connects TRBV9 to TRBJ2-1, with 10 bases fitting TRBD2. The junction had 4 bases not matched to a gene; V was cut back by 3 bases and J by 4 bases. This CDR3 contains 15 residues. Germline V CDR1 and CDR2: SGDLS, YYNGEE. CDR3 sequence reads: CASSATSGSYNEQFF. The CDR3 DNA is TGTGCCAGCAGCGCGACTAGCGGGTCTTACAATGAGCAGTTCTTC. The whole variable domain, remainder taken from reference TRBV9 and TRBJ2-1, is DSGVTQTPKHLITATGQRVTLRCSPRSGDLSVYWYQQSLDQGLQFLIQYYNGEERAKGNILERFSAQQFPDLHSELNLSSLELGDSALYFCASSATSGSYNEQFFGPGTRLTVL.

This clone has only a few counts. Other DNA variants within this sample encode the same CDR3. The chain carries TRBV18 and TRBJ2-5; D is undetermined. Germline CDR1 and CDR2: KGHSH and LQKENI. The CDR3 is 11 amino acids. V was cut by 5 bases and J by 1 base, with 2 bases left in between. The CDR3 DNA follows: TGTGCCAGCTCAACCCAAGAGACCCAGTACTTC. Encoded protein: CASSTQETQYF.

The chain uses TRBV18 and TRBJ2-2; tentatively, D is TRBD1 (6 bases). V lost 2 bases and J 8 bases, leaving 12 bases between the germline ends. The CDR3 covers 14 residues. Germline assignment: CDR1 KGHSH and CDR2 LQKENI. The CDR3 bases are TGTGCCAGCTCACCATCGGCAGGGGCTGGGGAGCTGTTTTTT. Translating gives CASSPSAGAGELFF.

A single count supports this clone. The V gene is TRBV11-3, the J gene TRBJ2-3; 8 bases line up with TRBD2. V shed 3 bases, J shed 4 bases, and the junction held 6 bases outside the gene matches. The CDR3 is made up of 15 amino acids. The germline CDR1 and CDR2 sequences are SGHNT and YENEEA. CDR3 coding DNA: TGTGCCAGCAGCTTGGTCGGGGGGGCCGCAGATACGCAGTATTTT. Translated, it gives CASSLVGGAADTQYF.

The chain employs TRBV7-6 and TRBJ1-1, with TRBD1 matching 9 bases. From germline, CDR1 is SGHVS and CDR2 FNYEAQ. V lost 5 bases, J lost 10 bases, and 11 bases stayed unmatched. The CDR3 covers 14 residues. CDR3 sequence: CASSQGDRVRGAFF. The CDR3 bases are TGTGCCAGCAGCCAGGGGGACAGGGTGAGAGGAGCTTTCTTT.

A few counts support this clone. The chain recombines TRBV15 with TRBJ1-5; D not certain. This CDR3 region has 13 residues. Germline V gene lookup returns CDR1 LNHNV and CDR2 YYDKDF (reference sequence). V dropped 1 base and J dropped 7 bases, with 8 bases sitting between them. The CDR3 region is CATSRASQQPQHF. The DNA of the CDR3 is TGTGCCACCAGCAGAGCTTCACAGCAGCCCCAGCATTTT.

This sequence joins TRBV5-1 and TRBJ2-7, with D perhaps being TRBD1 or TRBD2 (5 bases each). This CDR3 contains 16 residues. Trimming took off 0 bases at V and 2 bases at J, with 15 bases between the two ends. Germline CDR1 is SGHRS and CDR2 is YFSETQ. CDR3 loop: CASSLDGSRGTYEQYF. In DNA, the CDR3 is TGCGCCAGCAGCTTGGACGGTTCCCGGGGCACCTACGAGCAGTACTTC.

The J gene is TRBJ2-1, the V gene TRBV7-2, with 7 bases fitting TRBD1. Germline-derived CDR1 and CDR2 are SGHTA and FQGNSA. This CDR3 has 15 amino acids. Trimming took 3 bases from V and 2 from J; bases not matched to a gene: 4. The CDR3: CASSFGQGAYNEQFF. The CDR3 DNA is TGTGCCAGCAGCTTCGGGCAGGGGGCCTACAATGAGCAGTTCTTC.

The rearrangement uses TRBV18 and TRBJ2-5, with 9 bases that match TRBD1. The germline gives CDR1 KGHSH, CDR2 LQKENI. Germline trimming cut 2 bases from V and 5 bases from J; bases unmatched to any gene: 9. The CDR3 has 16 residues. The CDR3 DNA follows: TGTGCCAGCTCACCAACTACAGGGGGCTTTTCGGAGACCCAGTACTTC. This sequence encodes CASSPTTGGFSETQYF.

The V and J genes are TRBV7-9 and TRBJ2-3, with TRBD2 matching 11 bases. The CDR3 runs to 17 residues. V lost 2 bases and J lost 0; bases outside the gene matches: 4. Germline lookup yields CDR1 SEHNR and CDR2 FQNEAQ (reference sequence). As DNA, the CDR3 is TGTGCCAGCAGCTTAAGGACTAGCGGGTTTAGCACAGATACGCAGTATTTT. It yields the protein CASSLRTSGFSTDTQYF.

The V and J genes are TRBV18 and TRBJ1-2; D unclear. Germline V CDR1 and CDR2: KGHSH, LQKENI. Trimming stripped 2 bases from V and 8 bases from J, with 18 bases between. The CDR3 consists of 15 residues. This CDR3 reads CASSPGAQLPRGYTF. The CDR3 region has the DNA TGTGCCAGCTCACCAGGAGCGCAATTACCTAGAGGCTACACCTTC. The entire variable domain, with the rest obtained from reference TRBV18 and TRBJ1-2, is as follows: NAGVMQNPRHLVRRRGQEARLRCSPMKGHSHVYWYRQLPEEGLKFMVYLQKENIIDESGMPKERFSAEFPKEGPSILRIQQVVRGDSAAYFCASSPGAQLPRGYTFGSGTRLTVV.